A single sample gave rise to the 30 T cell receptor beta chains below, sequenced in a study of cytomegalovirus exposure and HLA in healthy donors. The PCR had 60 Vbeta and 13 Jbeta primers. The repertoire was sequenced with immunoSEQ multiplex PCR; TCRdb's copy has only in-frame clones and lacks some. Here the sample spans 90,000 to 150,000 clones, around 63% being singletons. Sample: PBMCs. The receptors shown here come from a man aged 35-49 years in good health and CMV-seropositive.

The chain recombines TRBV9 with TRBJ2-5; D uncertain. Between the trimmed V and J ends, which lost 0 bases and 2 bases, there was a span of 8 bases. Germline V gene data show CDR1 as SGDLS and CDR2 as YYNGEE. This CDR3 region has 14 residues. CDR3: CASSVGNTQETQYF. The CDR3 bases are TGTGCCAGCAGCGTAGGCAATACACAAGAGACCCAGTACTTC.

V and J are TRBV2 and TRBJ2-7; no firm D call. The length of the CDR3 is 11 residues. Per germline, CDR1 SNHLY and CDR2 FYNNEI. The ends were cut back, 5 bases at V and 4 bases at J, with 6 bases in the middle. This CDR3 reads CASSYRYEQYF. For the CDR3, the DNA is TGTGCCAGCAGTTACAGATACGAGCAGTACTTC.

This clone has only a few counts. The gene calls are TRBV28 and TRBJ2-2; TRBD2 matches at 9 bases. The length of the CDR3 is 14 residues. V gave up 8 bases and J gave up 5 bases; unmatched junction bases: 6. Germline CDR1 and CDR2: MDHEN and SYDVKM. CDR3 protein: CASGGTSMTGELFF. The CDR3 nucleotides read TGTGCCAGCGGTGGGACTAGCATGACCGGGGAGCTGTTTTTT. The full variable domain, rest sourced from reference TRBV28 and TRBJ2-2, is DVKVTQSSRYLVKRTGEKVFLECVQDMDHENMFWYRQDPGLGLRLIYFSYDVKMKEKGDIPEGYSVSREKKERFSLILESASTNQTSMYLCASGGTSMTGELFFGEGSRLTVL.

The rearrangement links TRBV4-1 to TRBJ1-2, with D hard to call. V lost 4 bases and J 0 bases, leaving 12 bases between the germline ends. This CDR3 is 15 amino acids long. Germline V gene sequence: CDR1 MGHRA, CDR2 YSYEKL. The CDR3 sequence: CASSPSPLANYGYTF. Here the CDR3 DNA reads TGCGCCAGCAGCCCCAGCCCCCTAGCTAACTATGGCTACACCTTC.

This clone was recorded a few times. The V gene is TRBV29-1, the J gene TRBJ2-1; TRBD2 aligns across 8 bases. Trimming at V came to 4 bases and at J to 8 bases, leaving 13 bases not matched to a gene. The CDR3 is 15 residues long. CDR1 is SQVTM and CDR2 is ANQGSEA in the germline V gene. CDR3 region: CSVGRGTRRVYEQFF. The CDR3 DNA reads as TGCAGCGTTGGGAGGGGGACTAGAAGGGTTTATGAGCAGTTCTTC.

The J gene is TRBJ2-5, the V gene TRBV9; 8 bases line up with TRBD2. V trimming: 2 bases; J trimming: 4 bases; junction bases outside the gene matches: 16. The CDR3 contains 18 residues. The germline gives CDR1 SGDLS, CDR2 YYNGEE. CDR3: CASSVPLAVGGEIETQYF. The CDR3 bases are TGTGCCAGCAGCGTCCCTCTAGCAGTCGGGGGGGAAATAGAGACCCAGTACTTC.

This clone was recorded once. This chain links TRBV5-5 with TRBJ1-4, with D perhaps TRBD1 (6 bases). V gave up 2 bases and J gave up 2 bases, with 19 bases separating them. Germline CDR1 SGHKS, CDR2 YYEKEE (reference sequence). The CDR3 loop spans 18 amino acids. The CDR3 DNA reads TGTGCCAGCAGCTTTAGCAGGGGCGGGGGTTTCACTAATGAAAAACTGTTTTTT. Protein: CASSFSRGGGFTNEKLFF.

The count of this clone is one. This chain connects TRBV6-5 to TRBJ1-2; 8 positions agree with TRBD1. Germline lookup yields CDR1 MNHEY and CDR2 SVGAGI. V was clipped by 0 bases and J by 7 bases; unmatched bases: 7. The CDR3 runs 15 residues. The chain's CDR3 is CASSYSDTGGGGYTF. The CDR3 DNA sequence: TGTGCCAGCAGTTACTCCGATACAGGGGGGGGTGGCTACACCTTC.

This clone was seen a handful of times. The chain recombines TRBV19 with TRBJ1-5; 8 positions agree with TRBD1. CDR1 and CDR2 from the germline V gene are LNHDA and SQIVND (reference sequence). Germline trimming cut 10 bases from V and 4 bases from J; bases unmatched to any gene: 9. The CDR3 length is 14 residues. The CDR3 protein is CATRQGPANQPQHF. DNA of the CDR3: TGTGCCACTCGACAGGGGCCGGCAAATCAGCCCCAGCATTTT.

The CDR3 loop is CASSLYYQETQYF. In nucleotides, the CDR3 is TGTGCCAGCAGCTTGTACTATCAAGAGACCCAGTACTTC. The chain employs TRBV5-8 and TRBJ2-5, with unresolved D. The CDR3 consists of 13 residues. Between the trimmed V and J ends, which lost 1 base and 2 bases, there was a span of 6 bases. CDR1 is SGHTS, CDR2 YDEGEE, per germline.

This chain joins TRBV5-6 and TRBJ1-2; D is perhaps TRBD1 (5 bases). CDR3 length equals 16 residues. The V end was cut by 1 base, the J end by 0 bases, with 13 bases between. Germline CDR1 reads SGHDT; CDR2 reads YYEEEE. For the CDR3, the DNA is TGTGCCAGCAGCTTGATCAGGGCCGAACCTAACTATGGCTACACCTTC. Its translation is CASSLIRAEPNYGYTF.

This chain links TRBV7-9 with TRBJ2-1, with 11 bases that match TRBD2. Germline values: CDR1 SEHNR, CDR2 FQNEAQ (reference sequence). The CDR3 covers 15 residues. J lost 7 bases, V lost 4 bases, and 6 bases had no gene match. CDR3 sequence: CASSYGTSGGNEQFF. The CDR3 DNA is TGTGCCAGCAGCTACGGGACTAGCGGTGGGAATGAGCAGTTCTTC.

This chain joins TRBV7-3 and TRBJ2-1; maybe TRBD2 (6 bases). Trimming shortened V by 0 bases and J by 9 bases, and 12 bases separated the two germline ends. The CDR3 runs to 14 residues. CDR1 is SGHTA, CDR2 FQGTGA, per germline. The DNA for the CDR3 is TGTGCCAGCAGCTTAACGAGGTCGGGAGTTGAGCAGTTCTTC. It yields the protein CASSLTRSGVEQFF.

This rearrangement joins TRBV11-2 to TRBJ2-7, with TRBD2 matching 11 bases. V was clipped by 1 base and J by 1 base; unmatched bases: 9. Germline CDR1 and CDR2: SGHAT and FQNNGV. The CDR3 sequence is 18 residues long. The DNA of the CDR3 is TGTGCCAGCAGCTTAGCCCCCGGACTAGCGGGCCGGTCCTACGAGCAGTACTTC. Translated, it gives CASSLAPGLAGRSYEQYF.

This clone was seen only a few times. CDR3 region: CASSESRGSYNSPLHF. Here the CDR3 DNA reads TGTGCCAGCAGTGAATCTAGGGGGTCCTATAATTCACCCCTCCACTTT. This chain links TRBV25-1 with TRBJ1-6, with a tentative D call TRBD1 (6 bases). Trimming took 1 base from V and 1 from J, leaving 8 bases between them. This CDR3 spans 16 amino acids. Germline values: CDR1 MGHDK, CDR2 SYGVNS.

The chain recombines TRBV25-1 with TRBJ1-4, with 8 nucleotides matching TRBD1. CDR3 length: 14 residues. CDR1 and CDR2 (germline): MGHDK, SYGVNS. The junction had 7 bases not matched to a gene; V was cut back by 5 bases and J by 8 bases. CDR3 protein: CASSTGTGYEKLFF. The CDR3 DNA sequence: TGTGCCAGCAGTACCGGGACAGGCTACGAAAAACTGTTTTTT.

The count of this clone is one. This chain connects TRBV7-6 to TRBJ1-5; D is unresolved. V was cut by 1 base and J by 3 bases, with 13 bases left in between. Germline V CDR1 and CDR2: SGHVS, FNYEAQ. The CDR3 has 16 amino acids. The CDR3 nucleotides are TGTGCCAGCAGCTTAGGGGCCCCTTTCGCCAATCAGCCCCAGCATTTT. This sequence encodes CASSLGAPFANQPQHF.

In this sample, this clone turned up a few times. The V call is TRBV14, the J call TRBJ1-4; maybe TRBD1 (6 bases). Trimming pared 5 bases from V and 7 bases from J, leaving 20 bases between. The CDR3 is 16 residues long. Looked up from germline, CDR1 is SGHDN and CDR2 is FVKESK. The CDR3 loop reads CASSSEPRGASEKLFF. CDR3 bases: TGTGCCAGCAGCTCCGAGCCCAGGGGTGCGAGTGAAAAACTGTTTTTT.

J is TRBJ2-1 and V is TRBV10-3; 9 bases fit TRBD2. The CDR3 extends over 13 amino acids. CDR1 ENHRY and CDR2 SYGVKD come from the germline V gene. Trimming removed 7 bases from V and 7 bases from J; junction bases left unmatched: 5. The CDR3 loop is CAIKAGGLNEQFF. The CDR3 DNA reads as TGTGCCATCAAGGCGGGAGGGTTAAATGAGCAGTTCTTC.

The rearrangement links TRBV7-9 to TRBJ2-5, with TRBD1 matching over 9 bases. Per germline, CDR1 SEHNR and CDR2 FQNEAQ (reference sequence). V trimming: 0 bases; J trimming: 5 bases; junction bases outside the gene matches: 10. The CDR3 totals 17 residues. The DNA of the CDR3 is TGTGCCAGCAGCTTAGCGGGACAGGGAGTAGGTCAGGAGACCCAGTACTTC. It codes for CASSLAGQGVGQETQYF.

There are a few counts of this clone. The sample carries other DNA sequences with the same CDR3. This rearrangement joins TRBV9 to TRBJ2-5; 10 bases map to TRBD1. With V trimmed by 3 bases and J by 4 bases, 6 bases remained unmatched. The CDR3 has 15 amino acids. Germline values: CDR1 SGDLS, CDR2 YYNGEE. The CDR3 nucleotides read TGTGCCAGCAGCGGGAGGACAGGGGGGACAGAGACCCAGTACTTC. It yields the protein CASSGRTGGTETQYF.

This clone was observed a few times. This chain uses TRBV7-2 with TRBJ1-5; the D gene is possibly TRBD1 (5 bases). CDR1 and CDR2 from the germline V gene are SGHTA and FQGNSA. The CDR3 covers 14 residues. V was pared by 1 base and J by 5 bases, with 9 bases between. The DNA for the CDR3 is TGTGCCAGCAGCTTAGAACAGGCCTATCAGCCCCAGCATTTT. Translated, it gives CASSLEQAYQPQHF.

V gene TRBV5-1 combines with J gene TRBJ1-2; no clear D. Trimming removed 0 bases from V and 4 bases from J, with 10 bases in between. The CDR3 runs 14 residues. The germline V gene encodes CDR1 SGHRS and CDR2 YFSETQ. The CDR3 protein is CASSLGVQFYGYTF. DNA for the CDR3: TGCGCCAGCAGCTTGGGGGTACAGTTCTATGGCTACACCTTC.

V usage is TRBV6-5 and J usage is TRBJ1-2; 7 bases match TRBD1. Germline CDR1 is MNHEY and CDR2 is SVGAGI. This CDR3 has 15 residues. Trimming removed 5 bases from V and 2 bases from J; junction bases left unmatched: 8. The CDR3 reads CASSAKNRGNYGYTF. CDR3 nucleotide sequence: TGTGCCAGCAGTGCTAAAAACAGGGGAAACTATGGCTACACCTTC.

The chain carries TRBV28 and TRBJ2-5; the match to TRBD1 covers 8 bases. Trimming cost V 4 bases and J 4 bases; bases outside gene matches: 8. The germline CDR1 and CDR2 sequences are MDHEN and SYDVKM. CDR3 length: 15 residues. The CDR3, as DNA: TGTGCCAGCAGTTCCATCAACGACAGGGGAGAGACCCAGTACTTC. Translated, it gives CASSSINDRGETQYF.

This clone was detected only a few times. The V gene is TRBV27, the J gene TRBJ1-5; 11 nucleotides line up with TRBD1. Per germline, CDR1 MNHEY and CDR2 SMNVEV (reference sequence). J lost 7 bases, V lost 6 bases, and 5 bases had no gene match. The CDR3 consists of 14 residues. This CDR3 is CASRGQGAGQPQHF. DNA of the CDR3: TGTGCCAGCAGAGGACAGGGGGCTGGACAGCCCCAGCATTTT.

This clone came up once. The chain combines TRBV9 with TRBJ1-1; tentative D call: TRBD1 (5 bases). CDR3 size: 15 residues. V lost 3 bases and J lost 2, with 14 bases in between. Germline lookup yields CDR1 SGDLS and CDR2 YYNGEE. CDR3 sequence (DNA): TGTGCCAGCAGCGCAACTTTGACAGTAAACACTGAAGCTTTCTTT. This sequence encodes CASSATLTVNTEAFF.

This clone was observed a handful of times. This rearrangement joins TRBV5-6 to TRBJ1-4; unclear D gene. This CDR3 contains 16 residues. The germline V gene encodes CDR1 SGHDT and CDR2 YYEEEE. The V gene lost 0 bases and the J gene lost 4 bases, with 13 bases spanning the gap. As DNA, the CDR3 is TGTGCCAGCAGCTTGGCCATTGCAGTAAATAATGAAAAACTGTTTTTT. Encoded protein: CASSLAIAVNNEKLFF.

This clone was counted a few times. The rearrangement uses TRBV6-1 and TRBJ2-3; 7 positions agree with TRBD1. Germline V gives CDR1 MNHNS, CDR2 SASEGT. Trimming at V came to 7 bases and at J to 0 bases, leaving 7 bases not matched to a gene. The CDR3 has 15 amino acids. This CDR3 reads CASTDRVPSTDTQYF. DNA for the CDR3: TGTGCCAGCACTGACAGGGTACCGAGCACAGATACGCAGTATTTT.

The chain employs TRBV27 and TRBJ2-3; maybe TRBD2 (6 bases). V shed 5 bases and J shed 8 bases, with 20 bases lying between them. Germline V gene sequence: CDR1 MNHEY, CDR2 SMNVEV (reference sequence). The CDR3 totals 15 residues. The CDR3 sequence is CASSRRAGWGGTQYF. The DNA of the CDR3 is TGTGCCAGCAGTAGGCGCGCCGGCTGGGGAGGTACGCAGTATTTT.